The 18 T cell receptor beta chains in this list originate from one sample, sequenced in a study of cytomegalovirus exposure and HLA in healthy donors. PCR primers comprised 60 Vbeta and 13 Jbeta primers. The method was immunoSEQ multiplex PCR; TCRdb's version includes in-frame clones alone and lacks a portion of them. Of 150,000 to 200,000 clones detected, 81% appear once; the ten largest clones hold about 1.5%. The sequenced sample consisted of PBMCs. These receptors originate from a man aged 45 to 65 in good health and CMV-seropositive.

The chain is built from TRBV28 and TRBJ1-6, with TRBD1 as a possible D gene (5 bases). In germline, CDR1 is MDHEN, CDR2 SYDVKM. Trimming stripped 5 bases from V and 8 bases from J, with 19 bases between. CDR3 length: 16 residues. In DNA, the CDR3 is TGTGCCAGCAGTCAGGGAGGGAGGATTAGAGATTCACCCCTCCACTTT. It translates to CASSQGGRIRDSPLHF. Using reference TRBV28 and TRBJ1-6 for the parts outside the CDR3, the full variable domain is DVKVTQSSRYLVKRTGEKVFLECVQDMDHENMFWYRQDPGLGLRLIYFSYDVKMKEKGDIPEGYSVSREKKERFSLILESASTNQTSMYLCASSQGGRIRDSPLHFGNGTRLTVT.

The chain has TRBV10-3 and TRBJ2-5; 10 nucleotides agree with TRBD2. CDR1 and CDR2 from the germline V gene are ENHRY and SYGVKD. V lost 3 bases, J lost 7 bases, and 11 bases stayed unmatched. The CDR3 sequence is 16 residues long. CDR3 amino acids: CAISEGSASGRRTQYF. The CDR3, as DNA: TGTGCCATCAGTGAAGGTTCGGCTAGCGGGAGAAGGACCCAGTACTTC.

This clone was counted a few times. The chain uses TRBV4-1 and TRBJ1-4; 7 nucleotides align to TRBD1. Germline CDR1 is MGHRA and CDR2 is YSYEKL. The V segment lost 6 bases and the J segment 0 bases; nucleotides outside the gene matches: 7. The CDR3 totals 16 residues. The CDR3 DNA sequence: TGCGCCAGCAGAACAGGGGACAGTGCAACTAATGAAAAACTGTTTTTT. Its protein is CASRTGDSATNEKLFF.

This rearrangement joins TRBV9 to TRBJ2-3; 11 bases are shared with TRBD1. Germline CDR1 is SGDLS and CDR2 is YYNGEE. The CDR3 has 19 residues. The V segment lost 4 bases and the J segment 3 bases; nucleotides outside the gene matches: 16. In DNA, the CDR3 is TGTGCCAGCAGCTTTCCCCGGGACAGGGGGGAGAAACGAACAGATACGCAGTATTTT. The encoded protein is CASSFPRDRGEKRTDTQYF.

The chain is built from TRBV28 and TRBJ2-4; 15 nucleotides match TRBD2. Germline-derived CDR1 and CDR2 are MDHEN and SYDVKM. The CDR3 runs 16 residues. V gave up 4 bases and J gave up 8 bases; unmatched junction bases: 6. CDR3 DNA: TGTGCCAGCAGTTCCGGGACTAGCGGGGGGAATGACATTCAGTACTTC. Amino acid sequence: CASSSGTSGGNDIQYF. Variable domain in full (rest from reference TRBV28 and TRBJ2-4): DVKVTQSSRYLVKRTGEKVFLECVQDMDHENMFWYRQDPGLGLRLIYFSYDVKMKEKGDIPEGYSVSREKKERFSLILESASTNQTSMYLCASSSGTSGGNDIQYFGAGTRLSVL.

This chain connects TRBV2 to TRBJ2-7; D may be TRBD1 (6 bases). The CDR3 extends over 14 amino acids. The V end lost 6 bases, the J end lost 7 bases, and 19 bases lay between the germline ends. Germline V gene data show CDR1 as SNHLY and CDR2 as FYNNEI. The CDR3: CASRPLQGYWEQYF. The DNA for the CDR3 is TGTGCCAGCAGACCATTACAGGGTTATTGGGAGCAGTACTTC.

This clone showed up just once. The chain employs TRBV27 and TRBJ1-4, with a weak D call TRBD1 (6 bases). V lost 6 bases, J lost 3 bases, and 17 bases lay in between. The CDR3 runs to 16 residues. Germline CDR1 is MNHEY and CDR2 is SMNVEV (reference sequence). The DNA for the CDR3 is TGTGCCAGCAGCTCCCGGGGGGCGCGGGCTAATGAAAAACTGTTTTTT. This encodes CASSSRGARANEKLFF.

This clone was observed a handful of times. The chain links TRBV4-3 to TRBJ2-3, with D tentatively TRBD2 (5 bases). Germline CDR1 is LGHNA and CDR2 is YSLEER. The length of the CDR3 is 17 residues. V was cut by 0 bases and J by 4 bases, with 17 bases left in between. The CDR3 is CASSQDSGLSGADTQYF. The CDR3 DNA reads TGCGCCAGCAGCCAAGATTCGGGCCTGAGCGGCGCAGATACGCAGTATTTT.

The chain joins TRBV9 to TRBJ2-2; no firm D call. The ends were cut back, 3 bases at V and 4 bases at J, with 7 bases in the middle. From germline, CDR1 is SGDLS and CDR2 YYNGEE. The CDR3 sequence is 13 residues long. CDR3 loop: CASSASFTGELFF. For the CDR3, the DNA is TGTGCCAGCAGCGCCTCCTTCACCGGGGAGCTGTTTTTT.

The rearrangement links TRBV7-3 to TRBJ2-3; 12 bases agree with TRBD2. Trimming took 1 base from V and 0 from J; bases not matched to a gene: 11. CDR1 is SGHTA and CDR2 is FQGTGA in the germline V gene. The CDR3 runs 20 residues. CDR3 in amino acids: CASSLRGVASGRASTDTQYF. The CDR3 coding sequence is TGTGCCAGCAGCTTAAGAGGAGTTGCTAGCGGGAGGGCCAGCACAGATACGCAGTATTTT.

This rearrangement joins TRBV5-1 to TRBJ2-2; 10 bases agree with TRBD2. The V segment lost 4 bases and the J segment 8 bases; nucleotides outside the gene matches: 8. The CDR3 is made up of 15 amino acids. In germline, CDR1 is SGHRS, CDR2 YFSETQ. As DNA, the CDR3 is TGCGCCAGCAGCCTACTAGCGGGGCCCCAGGGGGAGCTGTTTTTT. This sequence encodes CASSLLAGPQGELFF.

The chain employs TRBV5-4 and TRBJ2-5; 11 bases map to TRBD1. The V gene end was trimmed by 0 bases and the J gene end by 3 bases; junction bases not matched to a gene: 4. The CDR3 runs to 16 residues. From germline, CDR1 is SGHNT and CDR2 YYREEE (reference sequence). The CDR3 nucleotides read TGTGCCAGCAGCTTGGGAGCGGGACAGGGGGAAGAGACCCAGTACTTC. It encodes CASSLGAGQGEETQYF.

The chain combines TRBV6-1 with TRBJ2-7; 10 bases map to TRBD1. Germline trimming cut 10 bases from V and 2 bases from J; bases unmatched to any gene: 8. The CDR3 is made up of 14 amino acids. CDR1 and CDR2 from the germline V gene are MNHNS and SASEGT. The CDR3 DNA sequence: TGTGCCACATCTGGACAGGGGGGCGCCTACGAGCAGTACTTC. Its protein product is CATSGQGGAYEQYF.

This rearrangement joins TRBV6-6 to TRBJ1-1; no definite D call. CDR3 length: 13 amino acids. Germline V gene lookup returns CDR1 MNHNY and CDR2 SVGAGI (reference sequence). The germline V and J ends were trimmed by 2 bases and 1 base, with 5 bases remaining between them. The CDR3: CASSYEKNTEAFF. The DNA of the CDR3 is TGTGCCAGCAGTTACGAGAAGAACACTGAAGCTTTCTTT.

This clone has more than one count but fewer than ten. J is TRBJ2-3 and V is TRBV27, with 10 bases lining up with TRBD2. Germline V CDR1 and CDR2: MNHEY, SMNVEV (reference sequence). The CDR3 spans 14 residues. With 8 bases clipped from V and 6 bases from J, the junction kept 8 bases outside the gene matches. In nucleotides, the CDR3 is TGTGCCAGCTCAGGGCTAGCGGGAGCCGATACGCAGTATTTT. Its translation: CASSGLAGADTQYF.

This rearrangement joins TRBV19 to TRBJ2-1; 9 bases agree with TRBD2. The CDR3 totals 14 residues. V trimming: 6 bases; J trimming: 8 bases; junction bases outside the gene matches: 8. Germline CDR1 is LNHDA and CDR2 is SQIVND (reference sequence). This CDR3 reads CASSSGTSRDEQFF. The CDR3 DNA reads as TGTGCCAGTAGCTCCGGGACTAGCAGGGATGAGCAGTTCTTC.

In this sample, this clone turned up a few times. The chain uses TRBV19 and TRBJ2-6, with TRBD1 as a possible D gene (7 bases). This CDR3 has 16 residues. Trimming shortened V by 4 bases and J by 4 bases, and 14 bases separated the two germline ends. Germline CDR1 and CDR2: LNHDA and SQIVND (reference sequence). CDR3 in amino acids: CASSRGDRTGANVLTF. Written as DNA, the CDR3 is TGTGCCAGTAGTAGGGGGGACAGAACCGGGGCCAACGTCCTGACTTTC. Variable domain in full (rest from reference TRBV19 and TRBJ2-6): DGGITQSPKYLFRKEGQNVTLSCEQNLNHDAMYWYRQDPGQGLRLIYYSQIVNDFQKGDIAEGYSVSREKKESFPLTVTSAQKNPTAFYLCASSRGDRTGANVLTFGAGSRLTVL.

The chain carries TRBV14 and TRBJ2-3; D possibly corresponds to TRBD1 (6 bases). Per the germline V gene, CDR1 is SGHDN and CDR2 is FVKESK. V was clipped by 0 bases and J by 0 bases, with 10 bases between them. CDR3 length: 16 amino acids. CDR3 DNA: TGTGCCAGCAGCCAAGATTGGGGGCCAAGCACAGATACGCAGTATTTT. The encoded protein is CASSQDWGPSTDTQYF.